This T cell receptor beta chain was documented in a study of cytomegalovirus exposure and HLA in healthy donors. Overall study results and limits: The authors excluded some V segments, including TRBV6-2 and TRBV6-3, as indistinguishable.

PCR amplification relied on 60 Vbeta primers (plus 13 Jbeta primers). Some clones are missing from TCRdb's copy, which holds only in-frame ones; the method was immunoSEQ multiplex PCR. The table includes over 80,000 clones, around four fifths detected once. Trimming stripped 8 bases from V and 6 bases from J, with 14 bases between. This CDR3 comprises 13 residues. Germline V gives CDR1 MNHEY, CDR2 SMNVEV (reference sequence). This clone was found a few times. The antigen is not known. This sequence was found in a young man in good health and CMV-seropositive. The sequenced sample was PBMCs. The chain is built from TRBV27 and TRBJ1-5; D is undetermined. In DNA form, the CDR3 reads TGTGCCAGCCGTAAGGGAGTGTTTCAGCCCCAGCATTTT. Protein sequence: CASRKGVFQPQHF.